The clone carrying this T cell receptor (beta chain) showed up just a few times. No antigen is known for it. Read coverage stops 3 residues before the CDR3 terminus; the germline J gene supplies the remainder. The sample originates from a study of T cell clonality in common variable immunodeficiency. Repertoires were generated with immunoSEQ multiplex PCR, while TCRdb's copy carries only in-frame clones and drops some. The record shows some 2,600 clones for this sample, with no singletons present. Study-level points and caveats: Shared TCRbeta clones were fewer between CVID subjects than controls. In common variable immunodeficiency, TCR beta chains reportedly carried fewer deletions and N-nucleotide insertions.

The germline V and J ends were trimmed by 5 bases and 5 bases, with 15 bases remaining between them. The CDR3 extends over 15 amino acids. Germline CDR1 SGHAT, CDR2 FQNNGV. Source material: peripheral blood mononuclear cells. The TCR sequence derives from a human donor with common variable immunodeficiency. The V and J genes are TRBV11-2 and TRBJ2-2; weak D call: TRBD1 (6 bases). The CDR3 protein is CASSPTGMRTGELFF. The DNA read from the CDR3 is TGTGCCAGCAGCCCAACAGGGATGAGGACCGGGGAG.